This entry is about one TCR beta chain. Only in-frame clones appear in the TCRdb table, and some are missing; sequencing was by immunoSEQ multiplex PCR. The repertoire holds around 80,000 clones, with under 75% as singletons. This entry comes from a study of radiotherapy plus CTLA-4 blockade in lung cancer. Deletions cut 5 bases from V and 5 bases from J, with 18 bases between. The length of the CDR3 is 16 residues. Germline CDR1 and CDR2: SGHTA and FQGTGA. This sequence originates from a human donor with non-small cell lung cancer whose response to radiotherapy plus ipilimumab could not be evaluated. The V gene is TRBV7-3, the J gene TRBJ2-2; a possible D gene is TRBD1 (5 bases). The sample in question was peripheral blood, obtained from a patient treated with radiotherapy plus ipilimumab. The CDR3 spells CASSRDPGYTTGELFF. Here the CDR3 DNA reads TGTGCCAGCAGCCGTGACCCAGGGTACACTACCGGGGAGCTGTTTTTT. The whole variable domain, remainder taken from reference TRBV7-3 and TRBJ2-2, is GAGVSQTPSNKVTEKGKYVELRCDPISGHTALYWYRQSLGQGPEFLIYFQGTGAADDSGLPNDRFFAVRPEGSVSTLKIQRTERGDSAVYLCASSRDPGYTTGELFFGEGSRLTVL.